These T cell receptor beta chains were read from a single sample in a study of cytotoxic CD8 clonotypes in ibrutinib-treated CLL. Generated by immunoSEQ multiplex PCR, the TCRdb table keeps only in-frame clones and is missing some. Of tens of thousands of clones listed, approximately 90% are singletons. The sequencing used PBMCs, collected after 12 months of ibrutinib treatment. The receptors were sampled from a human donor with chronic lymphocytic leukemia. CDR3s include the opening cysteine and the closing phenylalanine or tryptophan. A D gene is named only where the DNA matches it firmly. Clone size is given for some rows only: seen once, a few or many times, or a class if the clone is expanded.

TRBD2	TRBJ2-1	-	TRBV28	CASSSALAGGANEQFF	TGTGCCAGCAGTTCCGCCTTAGCGGGAGGGGCGAATGAGCAGTTCTTC
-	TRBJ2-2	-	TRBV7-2	CASSWTLVGELFF	TGTGCCAGCAGCTGGACGTTGGTCGGGGAGCTGTTTTTT
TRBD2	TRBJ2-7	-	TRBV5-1	CASSLAGTSGITSYEQYF	TGCGCCAGCAGCTTGGCCGGGACTAGCGGTATTACTTCCTACGAGCAGTACTTC
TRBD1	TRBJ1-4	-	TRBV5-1	CASSLQGQGVSANEKLFF	TGCGCCAGCAGCTTGCAAGGACAGGGGGTCTCGGCTAATGAAAAACTGTTTTTT
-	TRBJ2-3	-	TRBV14	CASSQESGGTDTQYF	TGTGCCAGCAGCCAAGAATCAGGGGGCACAGATACGCAGTATTTT
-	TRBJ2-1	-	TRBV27	CASSLLGGYNEQFF	TGTGCCAGCAGTTTATTAGGCGGTTACAATGAGCAGTTCTTC
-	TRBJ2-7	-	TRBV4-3	CASSQVIGPGYEQYF	TGCGCCAGCAGCCAAGTTATAGGCCCCGGGTACGAGCAGTACTTC
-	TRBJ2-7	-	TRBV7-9	CASSPYRVGSYEQYF	TGTGCCAGCAGCCCTTACAGGGTCGGGTCCTACGAGCAGTACTTC
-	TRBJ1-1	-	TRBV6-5	CASSYGGTEAFF	TGTGCCAGCAGTTACGGGGGGACTGAAGCTTTCTTT
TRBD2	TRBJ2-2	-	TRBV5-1	CASSRSAGVDAGELFF	TGCGCCAGCAGCCGAAGCGCGGGAGTGGACGCCGGGGAGCTGTTTTTT
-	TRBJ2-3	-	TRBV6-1	CASSSRSGSTDTQYF	TGTGCCAGCAGTTCCAGGTCCGGTAGCACAGATACGCAGTATTTT
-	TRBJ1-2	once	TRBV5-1	CASSPNVDSSGYGYTF	TGCGCCAGCAGCCCGAACGTGGACAGTTCGGGCTATGGCTACACCTTC
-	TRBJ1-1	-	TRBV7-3	CASSLVLQGPNTEAFF	TGTGCCAGCAGCTTAGTTCTCCAGGGGCCGAACACTGAAGCTTTCTTT
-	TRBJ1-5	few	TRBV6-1	CASSVRGGKGNQPQHF	TGTGCCAGCAGTGTAAGAGGGGGTAAGGGCAATCAGCCCCAGCATTTT
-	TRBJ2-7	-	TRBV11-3	CASSGTGTSYEQYF	TGTGCCAGCAGCGGAACCGGGACTTCCTACGAGCAGTACTTC
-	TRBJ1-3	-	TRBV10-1	CASSEHSSRDTSGNTIYF	TGCGCCAGCAGTGAACATTCCTCCCGGGACACCTCTGGAAACACCATATATTTT
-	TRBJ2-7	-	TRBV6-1	CAGVGGIPYEQYF	TGTGCCGGGGTAGGGGGTATCCCCTACGAGCAGTACTTC
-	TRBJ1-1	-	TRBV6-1	CASSEGRNTEAFF	TGTGCCAGCAGTGAGGGGCGAAACACTGAAGCTTTCTTT
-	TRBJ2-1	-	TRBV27	CASTFLRGANSYNEQFF	TGTGCCAGCACTTTCCTCAGGGGAGCGAACTCCTACAATGAGCAGTTCTTC
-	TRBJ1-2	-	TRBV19	CASSMERRANYGYTF	TGTGCCAGTAGTATGGAGCGTCGGGCGAACTATGGCTACACCTTC
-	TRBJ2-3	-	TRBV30	CAWTGGDTQYF	TGTGCCTGGACCGGGGGAGACACGCAGTATTTT
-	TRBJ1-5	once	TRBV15	CATSRELEHPGGGQPQHF	TGTGCCACCAGCAGAGAGTTGGAACATCCAGGCGGGGGTCAGCCCCAGCATTTT
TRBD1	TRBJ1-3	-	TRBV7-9	CASRLTGTGGFAGNTIYF	TGTGCCAGCAGACTGACCGGGACAGGGGGCTTTGCTGGAAACACCATATATTTT
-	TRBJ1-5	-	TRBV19	CASSPPADRYSNQPQHF	TGTGCCAGTAGTCCCCCGGCAGATCGGTATAGCAATCAGCCCCAGCATTTT
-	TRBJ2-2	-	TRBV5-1	CASSPDQHRGGELFF	TGCGCCAGCAGCCCCGACCAACACCGGGGCGGGGAGCTGTTTTTT
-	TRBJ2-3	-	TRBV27	CASSRGPPGDTQYF	TGTGCCAGCAGTCGGGGACCGCCTGGGGATACGCAGTATTTT
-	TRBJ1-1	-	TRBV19	CASSKIDSEAFF	TGTGCCAGTAGTAAAATAGACAGTGAAGCTTTCTTT
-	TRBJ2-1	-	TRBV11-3	CASSADYPSYNEQFF	TGTGCCAGCAGCGCAGACTACCCCTCCTACAATGAGCAGTTCTTC
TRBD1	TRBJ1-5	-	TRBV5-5	CASSWGTGINQPQHF	TGTGCCAGCAGCTGGGGGACAGGGATTAATCAGCCCCAGCATTTT
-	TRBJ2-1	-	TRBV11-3	CASSLDLAGLEQFF	TGTGCCAGCAGCTTAGACCTCGCGGGGCTTGAGCAGTTCTTC
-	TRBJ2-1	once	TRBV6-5	CAARGREVNEQFF	TGTGCCGCACGGGGGCGCGAGGTTAATGAGCAGTTCTTC
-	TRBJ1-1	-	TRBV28	CASIPSVNTEAFF	TGTGCCAGCATTCCTTCAGTGAACACTGAAGCTTTCTTT
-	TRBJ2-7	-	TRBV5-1	CASSLGTGVYEQYF	TGCGCCAGCAGCTTGGGTACGGGGGTCTACGAGCAGTACTTC
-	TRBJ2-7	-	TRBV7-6	CASSLTADSYEQYF	TGTGCCAGCAGCTTGACGGCGGACTCCTACGAGCAGTACTTC
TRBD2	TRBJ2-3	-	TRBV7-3	CASSLAPLAGGYQEPTDTQYF	TGTGCCAGCAGCTTAGCCCCCTTAGCGGGAGGGTACCAGGAACCAACAGATACGCAGTATTTT
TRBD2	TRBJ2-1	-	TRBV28	CASSLTSGSYNEQFF	TGTGCCAGCAGCCTTACTAGCGGGAGTTACAATGAGCAGTTCTTC
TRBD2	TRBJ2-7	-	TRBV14	CASSPGLAAEQYF	TGTGCCAGCAGCCCCGGACTAGCAGCCGAGCAGTACTTC
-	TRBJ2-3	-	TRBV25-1	CASSRRSSTDTQYF	TGTGCCAGCAGCCGCCGATCTAGCACAGATACGCAGTATTTT
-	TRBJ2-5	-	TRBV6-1	CASTDTTGETQYF	TGTGCCAGCACTGATACCACAGGAGAGACCCAGTACTTC
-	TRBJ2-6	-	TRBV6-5	CASSYYGAGANVLTF	TGTGCCAGCAGTTACTACGGGGCCGGGGCCAACGTCCTGACTTTC
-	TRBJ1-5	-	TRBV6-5	CASKKDDRKNQPQHF	TGTGCCAGCAAGAAGGACGACCGGAAGAATCAGCCCCAGCATTTT
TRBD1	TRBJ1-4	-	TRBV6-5	CASSLYRGTNEKLFF	TGTGCCAGCAGTTTATACAGGGGGACTAATGAAAAACTGTTTTTT
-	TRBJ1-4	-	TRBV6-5	CATGQGGAPQKLFF	TGTGCCACCGGACAAGGGGGGGCGCCGCAAAAACTGTTTTTT
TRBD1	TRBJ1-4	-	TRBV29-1	CSVGQGAIGSGNEKLFF	TGCAGCGTTGGACAGGGGGCGATCGGTTCCGGTAATGAAAAACTGTTTTTT
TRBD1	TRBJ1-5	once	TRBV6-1	CASSENRGLGQPQHF	TGTGCCAGCAGTGAAAACAGGGGGCTTGGTCAGCCCCAGCATTTT
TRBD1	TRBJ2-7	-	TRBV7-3	CASSSAPGTVYEQYF	TGTGCCAGCAGCTCCGCCCCCGGGACAGTCTACGAGCAGTACTTC
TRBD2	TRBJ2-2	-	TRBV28	CASRSGTSGTGELFF	TGTGCCAGCAGATCCGGGACTAGCGGAACCGGGGAGCTGTTTTTT
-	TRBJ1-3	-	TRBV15	CATSSRVGNTIYF	TGTGCCACCAGCAGTCGGGTAGGAAACACCATATATTTT
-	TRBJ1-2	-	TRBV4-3	CASSQDRFSAGGYTF	TGCGCCAGCAGCCAAGATAGGTTCTCCGCTGGAGGCTACACCTTC
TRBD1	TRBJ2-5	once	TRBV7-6	CASSLRTTGFETQYF	TGTGCCAGCAGCCTTAGAACGACAGGGTTCGAGACCCAGTACTTC
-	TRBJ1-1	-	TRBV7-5	CASSFWGGTEAFF	TGTGCCAGCAGCTTTTGGGGGGGTACTGAAGCTTTCTTT
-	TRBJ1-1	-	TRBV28	CASSRDGGLLNTEAFF	TGTGCCAGCAGCAGAGACGGGGGGCTCCTGAACACTGAAGCTTTCTTT
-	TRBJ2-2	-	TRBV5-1	CASSLVFSVGGNTGELFF	TGCGCCAGCAGCTTGGTGTTCTCTGTTGGGGGGAACACCGGGGAGCTGTTTTTT
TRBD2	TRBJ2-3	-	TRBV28	CASVSGTSTDTQYF	TGTGCCAGCGTTAGCGGGACGAGCACAGATACGCAGTATTTT